This entry lists 32 T cell receptor beta chains sequenced from one sample in a study of blood T cell repertoires in COVID-19. Sequencing used immunoSEQ multiplex PCR; TCRdb keeps in-frame clones, though not all of them. The table has thousands of clones, 65% to 90% seen once. The sample comprised peripheral blood. All receptors derive from a human donor in a cohort sampled during active COVID-19.

In regard to this clone: Distinct nucleotide sequences in the sample also encode this CDR3. The CDR3 spells CASRVDRNYGYTF. The CDR3 DNA follows: TGTGCCAGCAGAGTCGACAGGAACTATGGCTACACCTTC. V is TRBV28 and J is TRBJ1-2; possibly TRBD1 for D (6 bases). Germline assignment: CDR1 MDHEN and CDR2 SYDVKM. Trimming removed 6 bases at V and 2 bases at J, with 10 bases between. This CDR3 has 13 amino acids.

The rearrangement joins TRBV20-1 to TRBJ2-1; 8 positions match TRBD2. CDR1 DFQATT and CDR2 SNEGSKA come from the germline V gene (reference sequence). V was clipped by 3 bases and J by 7 bases; unmatched bases: 8. The CDR3 contains 14 residues. DNA for the CDR3: TGCAGTGCTAGTAGCCAACGGGGGGGGAATGAGCAGTTCTTC. It specifies CSASSQRGGNEQFF.

This clone was seen a few times. The rearrangement uses TRBV7-9 and TRBJ1-2; 8 nucleotides line up with TRBD1. V trimming: 4 bases; J trimming: 5 bases; junction bases outside the gene matches: 12. The CDR3 contains 16 residues. From germline, CDR1 is SEHNR and CDR2 FQNEAQ (reference sequence). This CDR3 is CASSSRTGPGGYGYTF. The CDR3, as DNA: TGTGCCAGCAGCTCAAGGACAGGGCCTGGGGGGTATGGCTACACCTTC.

The chain links TRBV24-1 to TRBJ2-1, with D tentatively TRBD1 (6 bases). Between the trimmed V and J ends, which lost 7 bases and 4 bases, there was a span of 16 bases. CDR3 size: 15 residues. CDR1 and CDR2 (germline): KGHDR, SFDVKD. CDR3 region: CATSIDRSGYNEQFF. The CDR3 nucleotides are TGTGCCACCAGCATAGACAGGTCCGGATACAATGAGCAGTTCTTC.

V usage is TRBV4-1 and J usage is TRBJ2-1; D is perhaps TRBD2 (6 bases). The CDR3 spans 15 residues. Looked up from germline, CDR1 is MGHRA and CDR2 is YSYEKL. The V and J ends lost 6 bases and 4 bases respectively, with 16 bases between them. The CDR3 reads CASRLAEAPYNEQFF. CDR3 bases: TGCGCCAGCAGATTAGCGGAGGCCCCTTACAATGAGCAGTTCTTC.

This chain links TRBV28 with TRBJ1-5; D possibly corresponds to TRBD1 (5 bases). V lost 3 bases to trimming and J lost 5 bases, with 11 bases between them. The CDR3 covers 14 residues. Germline values: CDR1 MDHEN, CDR2 SYDVKM. The CDR3, as DNA: TGTGCCAGCAGTTTCCGGGCAGGGCATCAGCCCCAGCATTTT. It specifies CASSFRAGHQPQHF.

The V and J genes are TRBV27 and TRBJ2-7; D perhaps matches TRBD1 (6 bases). The CDR3 totals 13 residues. The germline gives CDR1 MNHEY, CDR2 SMNVEV (reference sequence). V was trimmed by 7 bases and J by 3 bases, leaving 13 bases between them. The CDR3 DNA is TGTGCCAGCAACCCGACAGGCAGCTACGAGCAGTACTTC. This codes for CASNPTGSYEQYF.

The rearrangement links TRBV29-1 to TRBJ2-2; D not resolved. Between the trimmed V and J ends, which lost 4 bases and 6 bases, there was a span of 9 bases. The CDR3 is made up of 12 amino acids. The germline V gene encodes CDR1 SQVTM and CDR2 ANQGSEA. This CDR3 is CSVAELPGELFF. CDR3 sequence (DNA): TGCAGCGTTGCGGAGTTGCCCGGGGAGCTGTTTTTT.

The V and J genes are TRBV7-9 and TRBJ1-5; TRBD1 is a possible D gene (6 bases). Germline V gene data show CDR1 as SEHNR and CDR2 as FQNEAQ (reference sequence). There are 19 residues in the CDR3. Trimming pared 1 base from V and 3 bases from J, leaving 22 bases between. The CDR3 protein is CASSLVSGETGTNNQPQHF. In DNA, the CDR3 is TGTGCCAGCAGCTTAGTTAGTGGGGAAACAGGGACCAACAATCAGCCCCAGCATTTT.

This chain uses TRBV7-9 with TRBJ2-5, with D tentatively TRBD2 (5 bases). The CDR3 covers 13 residues. The V and J ends lost 1 base and 5 bases respectively, with 8 bases between them. CDR1 is SEHNR and CDR2 is FQNEAQ in the germline V gene (reference sequence). CDR3 in DNA: TGTGCCAGCAGCTTAGGCGGGTTGGAGACCCAGTACTTC. Its translation: CASSLGGLETQYF.

V and J are TRBV28 and TRBJ1-2; maybe TRBD1 (5 bases). The CDR3 length is 14 residues. Germline V gene lookup returns CDR1 MDHEN and CDR2 SYDVKM. V lost 6 bases and J 8 bases, leaving 19 bases between the germline ends. The CDR3 DNA follows: TGTGCCAGCAGGATAGGGGAGGGGCCCGGCGGCTACACCTTC. Its translation: CASRIGEGPGGYTF.

This clone was seen once. V and J are TRBV19 and TRBJ2-3, with a weak D call TRBD2 (5 bases). CDR3 length equals 13 residues. Germline CDR1 is LNHDA and CDR2 is SQIVND (reference sequence). As DNA, the CDR3 is TGTGCTGCTTCAGCGGTTCGCACAGATACGCAGTATTTT. It translates to CAASAVRTDTQYF.

V gene TRBV7-9 combines with J gene TRBJ1-1; 9 bases match TRBD1. The CDR3 length is 16 residues. The junction had 11 bases not matched to a gene; V was cut back by 5 bases and J by 4 bases. Looked up from germline, CDR1 is SEHNR and CDR2 is FQNEAQ (reference sequence). The CDR3 protein is CASSLGQGLSFTEAFF. The CDR3 region has the DNA TGTGCCAGCAGCCTGGGACAGGGTCTTTCGTTCACTGAAGCTTTCTTT.

This sequence joins TRBV6-5 and TRBJ2-5, with a tentative D call TRBD1 (6 bases). CDR3 length equals 13 residues. The V gene's germline CDR1 is MNHEY and CDR2 SVGAGI. Trimming took 6 bases from V and 5 from J, leaving 13 bases between them. In nucleotides, the CDR3 is TGTGCCAGCAGCCCCAGGGGTTCGGAGACCCAGTACTTC. This translates into CASSPRGSETQYF.

The chain carries TRBV15 and TRBJ1-1; a possible D gene is TRBD1 (6 bases). CDR3 size: 19 residues. The V end was cut by 0 bases, the J end by 3 bases, with 23 bases between. Germline V gene data show CDR1 as LNHNV and CDR2 as YYDKDF (reference sequence). CDR3 sequence: CATSRDDMGAHPLDTEAFF. The CDR3 bases are TGTGCCACCAGCAGAGATGATATGGGGGCGCATCCCCTGGACACTGAAGCTTTCTTT.

The chain is built from TRBV4-3 and TRBJ2-1; a possible D gene is TRBD1 (5 bases). This CDR3 has 15 amino acids. Germline-derived CDR1 and CDR2 are LGHNA and YSLEER. Trimming left V 4 bases short and J 4 bases short, with 14 bases between. The CDR3 is CASSPHRSAYNEQFF. The DNA of the CDR3 is TGCGCCAGCAGCCCCCACAGGAGCGCGTACAATGAGCAGTTCTTC.

The rearrangement links TRBV11-2 to TRBJ2-7; 7 bases match TRBD1. Germline assignment: CDR1 SGHAT and CDR2 FQNNGV. This CDR3 is 13 amino acids long. Trimming cost V 8 bases and J 1 base; bases outside gene matches: 5. In DNA form, the CDR3 reads TGTGCCAGCCTGGGACAGCAATCCTACGAGCAGTACTTC. Its translation: CASLGQQSYEQYF.

This clone was seen just once. The V gene is TRBV24-1, the J gene TRBJ1-1; 11 positions match TRBD1. CDR1 KGHDR and CDR2 SFDVKD come from the germline V gene. V trimming: 4 bases; J trimming: 4 bases; junction bases outside the gene matches: 4. The CDR3 extends over 15 amino acids. The CDR3 here is CATSETGTGGTEAFF. The CDR3 nucleotides are TGTGCCACCAGTGAAACCGGGACAGGGGGCACTGAAGCTTTCTTT.

The chain joins TRBV13 to TRBJ2-7; tentatively, D is TRBD1 (6 bases). V lost 0 bases, J lost 0 bases, and 9 bases lay in between. Germline V lookup: CDR1 PRHDT, CDR2 FYEKMQ (reference sequence). The CDR3 is 15 residues long. CDR3 amino acids: CASSLGQDSSYEQYF. Here the CDR3 DNA reads TGTGCCAGCAGCTTAGGACAGGACAGCTCCTACGAGCAGTACTTC.

This chain links TRBV13 with TRBJ2-1; 7 bases agree with TRBD2. V was pared by 6 bases and J by 8 bases, with 10 bases of the junction left unmatched. This CDR3 has 14 amino acids. From germline, CDR1 is PRHDT and CDR2 FYEKMQ (reference sequence). The CDR3 sequence: CASSRRGSRDEQFF. Here the CDR3 DNA reads TGTGCCAGCAGTCGACGCGGGAGTCGGGATGAGCAGTTCTTC.

The chain recombines TRBV30 with TRBJ1-4; 9 positions match TRBD1. CDR1 is GTSNPN and CDR2 is SVGIG in the germline V gene (reference sequence). The CDR3 has 15 residues. The trim removed 4 bases at V and 10 bases at J, leaving 13 bases unmatched. CDR3 amino acids: CAWKAGGQGNGKLFF. The CDR3 DNA reads as TGTGCCTGGAAGGCCGGTGGACAGGGGAACGGAAAACTGTTTTTT.

This chain connects TRBV6-5 to TRBJ1-2; D unresolved. The germline CDR1 and CDR2 sequences are MNHEY and SVGAGI. This CDR3 has 13 residues. Deletions cut 2 bases from V and 4 bases from J, with 8 bases between. The DNA of the CDR3 is TGTGCCAGCAGTTACCAGTCGTCCTATGGCTACACCTTC. It yields the protein CASSYQSSYGYTF.

This sequence joins TRBV24-1 and TRBJ2-7; 14 bases are a match to TRBD2. Germline values: CDR1 KGHDR, CDR2 SFDVKD. J lost 5 bases, V lost 4 bases, and 6 bases had no gene match. The CDR3 length is 16 residues. The CDR3 nucleotides are TGTGCCACCAGTGACCGACTAGCGGGAGGGCCCCACGAGCAGTACTTC. Translating gives CATSDRLAGGPHEQYF.

This sequence joins TRBV2 and TRBJ2-5; the D gene is possibly TRBD2 (7 bases). The V end was cut by 9 bases, the J end by 0 bases, with 14 bases between. There are 14 residues in the CDR3. Germline-derived CDR1 and CDR2 are SNHLY and FYNNEI. CDR3 nucleotides: TGTGCCAGTCAGCGGGGACACAACCAAGAGACCCAGTACTTC. The encoded protein is CASQRGHNQETQYF.

The rearrangement joins TRBV5-4 to TRBJ2-2; tentatively, D is TRBD2 (5 bases). The CDR3 covers 15 residues. Deletions cut 4 bases from V and 6 bases from J, with 16 bases between. Per germline, CDR1 SGHNT and CDR2 YYREEE (reference sequence). The chain's CDR3 is CASSPTTNRAGELFF. As DNA, the CDR3 is TGTGCCAGCAGCCCGACTACGAATAGGGCCGGGGAGCTGTTTTTT. Complete variable domain (other parts from reference TRBV5-4 and TRBJ2-2): ETGVTQSPTHLIKTRGQQVTLRCSSQSGHNTVSWYQQALGQGPQFIFQYYREEENGRGNFPPRFSGLQFPNYSSELNVNALELDDSALYLCASSPTTNRAGELFFGEGSRLTVL.

The count of this clone is one. J is TRBJ2-7 and V is TRBV6-5; TRBD2 aligns across 7 bases. CDR1 is MNHEY, CDR2 SVGAGI, per germline. This CDR3 is 15 amino acids long. Trimming cost V 6 bases and J 2 bases; bases outside gene matches: 10. The CDR3 is CASSRVGRSPYEQYF. The CDR3, as DNA: TGTGCCAGCAGCCGGGTCGGGAGGTCCCCCTACGAGCAGTACTTC.

This chain uses TRBV29-1 with TRBJ1-3; 7 bases are shared with TRBD1. The J segment lost 2 bases and the V segment lost 4 bases, leaving 8 bases of the junction unmatched. This CDR3 has 15 residues. CDR1 and CDR2 (germline): SQVTM, ANQGSEA. CDR3 loop: CSVAVGQAAGNTIYF. The DNA for the CDR3 is TGCAGCGTTGCGGTTGGACAGGCGGCTGGAAACACCATATATTTT.

V usage is TRBV3-1 (or the pseudogene TRBV3-2) and J usage is TRBJ2-4; D is perhaps TRBD1 (5 bases). V lost 4 bases to trimming and J lost 0 bases, with 13 bases between them. Germline CDR1 is LGHDT and CDR2 is YNNKEL (reference sequence). The CDR3 totals 16 residues. This CDR3 is CASSRARTLAKNIQYF. For the CDR3, the DNA is TGTGCCAGCAGCCGGGCCAGGACACTAGCCAAAAACATTCAGTACTTC.

This chain links TRBV2 with TRBJ2-7; the match to TRBD2 covers 11 bases. CDR1 SNHLY and CDR2 FYNNEI come from the germline V gene. Unmatched junction bases numbered 9, after V lost 4 bases and J lost 4 bases. This CDR3 is 16 amino acids long. CDR3 sequence (DNA): TGTGCCAGCAGTGGGGCCGGGGCTAGCGGGAGGTACGAGCAGTACTTC. Its translation: CASSGAGASGRYEQYF.

The chain carries TRBV28 and TRBJ2-7; 11 nucleotides match TRBD2. V gave up 5 bases and J gave up 0 bases; unmatched junction bases: 15. Germline-derived CDR1 and CDR2 are MDHEN and SYDVKM. The CDR3 spans 19 residues. The DNA for the CDR3 is TGTGCCAGCAGTGGGTTACCGGGACTAGCGGCTTCCAGCTCCTACGAGCAGTACTTC. Amino acid sequence: CASSGLPGLAASSSYEQYF. Full variable domain (missing parts from reference TRBV28 and TRBJ2-7): DVKVTQSSRYLVKRTGEKVFLECVQDMDHENMFWYRQDPGLGLRLIYFSYDVKMKEKGDIPEGYSVSREKKERFSLILESASTNQTSMYLCASSGLPGLAASSSYEQYFGPGTRLTVT.

This clone was seen only once. J is TRBJ1-4 and V is TRBV9; TRBD1 is a possible D gene (6 bases). Trimming removed 0 bases from V and 7 bases from J, with 13 bases in between. CDR3 length equals 15 residues. Germline V gene lookup returns CDR1 SGDLS and CDR2 YYNGEE. CDR3 amino acids: CASSVGGGDGEKLFF. Written as DNA, the CDR3 is TGTGCCAGCAGCGTAGGGGGGGGCGATGGTGAAAAACTGTTTTTT.

This clone is categorized as medium-sized. The chain employs TRBV9 and TRBJ2-7; weak D call: TRBD2 (6 bases). Per the germline V gene, CDR1 is SGDLS and CDR2 is YYNGEE. This CDR3 is built from 13 residues. Deletions cut 5 bases from V and 1 base from J, with 10 bases between. The CDR3, as DNA: TGTGCCAGCAGTTTAGCGGAATCCTACGAGCAGTACTTC. The encoded protein is CASSLAESYEQYF.